This TCR beta chain was captured in a study of T-cell memory formation after mild COVID-19. Study details: Largely donor-specific sequence clusters came from a couple of donors.

In germline, CDR1 is SGHRS, CDR2 YFSETQ. This CDR3 spans 14 amino acids. Between the trimmed V and J ends, which lost 5 bases and 6 bases, there was a span of 17 bases. From 5'RACE with constant-segment primers came TCR alpha and TCR beta cDNA libraries that carried sample barcodes and UMIs. TCRdb passed the 5' RACE reads through MiXCR, listing each CDR3 protein once. The sample holds a few hundred thousand distinct CDR3 sequences, around 8% seen once. General study points: Day 15 to 85 contracting clones showed balanced CD4/CD8; day 15 to 37 expanders favored CD4+. Those CD4+ clones that contracted were mainly in CM and EM (CD8+ ones in EMRA).

This clonotype was recorded only once. What it recognizes is unknown. The clonotype comes from a man between 18 and 35 years old who had mild COVID-19 (a few samples of this study predate the infection). Cell type and time point are not known. The rearrangement joins TRBV5-1 to TRBJ1-2; a weak D match, TRBD1 (5 bases). The sequenced sample was PBMCs or a T cell subset sorted from them (not recorded which). CDR3 in amino acids: CASRTEWGVNGYTF. In DNA form, the CDR3 reads TGCGCCAGCAGAACAGAGTGGGGGGTGAATGGCTACACCTTC.